The 26 T cell receptor beta chains presented below share a single source sample, sequenced in a study of blood T cell repertoires in COVID-19. Generated by immunoSEQ multiplex PCR, the TCRdb table keeps only in-frame clones and is missing some. Altogether 140,000 to 150,000 clones are present, around 90% being singletons, with the ten largest covering 2.5%. Sample: peripheral blood. The receptor set was obtained from a human donor with COVID-19, enrolled during active disease. The donor label of this sample is uncertain.

The gene calls are TRBV25-1 and TRBJ1-2; 8 nucleotides line up with TRBD1. The J segment lost 6 bases and the V segment lost 5 bases, leaving 5 bases of the junction unmatched. In germline, CDR1 is MGHDK, CDR2 SYGVNS. The CDR3 covers 13 residues. The CDR3 region has the DNA TGTGCCAGCAGTCTCGCGACAGGGGATGGCTACACCTTC. Its protein product is CASSLATGDGYTF.

As DNA, the CDR3 is TGTGCCAGCAGTCCTGGGTGGAGGGAAAAACTGTTTTTT. Its translation is CASSPGWREKLFF. The genes are TRBV11-2 and TRBJ1-4; D is uncertain. V lost 6 bases and J 8 bases, leaving 13 bases between the germline ends. The CDR3 has 13 amino acids. Germline-derived CDR1 and CDR2 are SGHAT and FQNNGV.

The chain employs TRBV13 and TRBJ1-1, with a tentative D call TRBD1 (6 bases). The CDR3 covers 13 residues. The germline CDR1 and CDR2 sequences are PRHDT and FYEKMQ (reference sequence). V gave up 4 bases and J gave up 1 base, with 7 bases separating them. As DNA, the CDR3 is TGTGCCAGCAGCTGGACAGAGAACACTGAAGCTTTCTTT. Translating gives CASSWTENTEAFF. The variable domain in full, with the rest retrieved from reference TRBV13 and TRBJ1-1, is AAGVIQSPRHLIKEKRETATLKCYPIPRHDTVYWYQQGPGQDPQFLISFYEKMQSDKGSIPDRFSAQQFSDYHSELNMSSLELGDSALYFCASSWTENTEAFFGQGTRLTVV.

This chain connects TRBV7-3 to TRBJ2-1, with D hard to call. Trimming shortened V by 3 bases and J by 6 bases, and 15 bases separated the two germline ends. Germline-derived CDR1 and CDR2 are SGHTA and FQGTGA. This CDR3 spans 15 amino acids. The CDR3 here is CASSFGFAAGNEQFF. CDR3 DNA sequence: TGTGCCAGCAGCTTTGGGTTTGCTGCAGGCAATGAGCAGTTCTTC.

This clone is a singleton in its sample. The rearrangement links TRBV6-2 or TRBV6-3 to TRBJ2-7, with D possibly being TRBD1 (5 bases). The V and J ends lost 2 bases and 3 bases respectively, with 20 bases between them. Germline V gene data show CDR1 as MNHEY and CDR2 as SVGEGT. This CDR3 is built from 17 residues. CDR3 DNA sequence: TGTGCCAGCAGTTACCTTCTGTTGAGGTTGGGGCACTACGAGCAGTACTTC. This gives the protein CASSYLLLRLGHYEQYF.

The V call is TRBV18, the J call TRBJ1-6; a possible D gene is TRBD1 (6 bases). V was pared by 8 bases and J by 5 bases, with 13 bases between. Looked up from germline, CDR1 is KGHSH and CDR2 is LQKENI. The CDR3 consists of 14 residues. CDR3 residues: CASRERTDNSPLHF. Here the CDR3 DNA reads TGTGCCAGCCGGGAACGGACAGATAATTCACCCCTCCACTTT.

The V call is TRBV30, the J call TRBJ1-4; possibly TRBD1 for D (6 bases). The CDR3 consists of 15 residues. V lost 0 bases and J lost 3, with 11 bases in between. The germline CDR1 and CDR2 sequences are GTSNPN and SVGIG (reference sequence). The DNA for the CDR3 is TGTGCCTGGAGTGTACAGGGATGGGCTAATGAAAAACTGTTTTTT. This codes for CAWSVQGWANEKLFF.

This chain connects TRBV5-8 to TRBJ1-3, with 12 bases fitting TRBD1. The germline V gene encodes CDR1 SGHTS and CDR2 YDEGEE. This CDR3 region has 13 residues. The V gene end was trimmed by 5 bases and the J gene end by 10 bases; junction bases not matched to a gene: 4. The CDR3: CASSRGQGATIYF. In DNA form, the CDR3 reads TGTGCCAGCAGTCGGGGACAGGGGGCAACCATATATTTT.

V gene TRBV6-5 combines with J gene TRBJ2-5, with 8 bases that match TRBD2. This CDR3 has 13 amino acids. Germline V gene data show CDR1 as MNHEY and CDR2 as SVGAGI. V trimming: 6 bases; J trimming: 3 bases; junction bases outside the gene matches: 3. CDR3 coding DNA: TGTGCCAGCAGGCCGGGGGGGAAAGAGACCCAGTACTTC. Protein: CASRPGGKETQYF.

This sequence joins TRBV11-2 and TRBJ1-4; 10 bases are shared with TRBD1. J gave up 8 bases and V 1 base, and 10 bases lay outside the gene matches. CDR3 size: 17 residues. Germline lookup yields CDR1 SGHAT and CDR2 FQNNGV. The chain's CDR3 is CASSLGTGGKSGEKLFF. In nucleotides, the CDR3 is TGTGCCAGCAGCTTAGGGACAGGGGGAAAATCAGGCGAAAAACTGTTTTTT.

The chain combines TRBV5-1 with TRBJ2-1; TRBD1 matches 7 bases. Germline loops: CDR1 SGHRS, CDR2 YFSETQ. The CDR3 loop spans 15 amino acids. The trim removed 3 bases at V and 1 base at J, leaving 4 bases unmatched. The CDR3 coding sequence is TGCGCCAGCAGCTCACAGGGGTCGTCCTACAATGAGCAGTTCTTC. Protein: CASSSQGSSYNEQFF.

The chain couples TRBV18 to TRBJ1-1, with 7 bases aligning to TRBD1. Germline V lookup: CDR1 KGHSH, CDR2 LQKENI. Germline trimming cut 6 bases from V and 3 bases from J; bases unmatched to any gene: 22. This CDR3 is 19 amino acids long. This CDR3 reads CASSQMHRGPFLRDTEAFF. CDR3 nucleotides: TGTGCCAGCTCGCAGATGCACAGGGGCCCTTTTTTGAGGGACACTGAAGCTTTCTTT.

CDR3 amino acids: CASTLRGITEAFF. As DNA, the CDR3 is TGTGCCAGCACCTTGAGGGGGATCACTGAAGCTTTCTTT. This rearrangement joins TRBV12-3 or TRBV12-4 to TRBJ1-1; tentative D call: TRBD1 (6 bases). The V gene lost 7 bases and the J gene lost 4 bases, with 13 bases spanning the gap. The CDR3 runs to 13 residues.

The V and J genes are TRBV7-2 and TRBJ2-3; D might be TRBD1 (6 bases). The CDR3 has 16 residues. Germline V lookup: CDR1 SGHTA, CDR2 FQGNSA. Trimming shortened V by 5 bases and J by 2 bases, and 17 bases separated the two germline ends. CDR3 sequence: CASSLQGRGNTDTQYF. The CDR3 DNA sequence: TGTGCCAGCAGCCTACAGGGAAGGGGGAACACAGATACGCAGTATTTT.

The chain links TRBV6-5 to TRBJ2-7; tentatively, D is TRBD2 (6 bases). CDR3 length: 14 amino acids. The V gene lost 0 bases and the J gene lost 6 bases, with 12 bases spanning the gap. Germline assignment: CDR1 MNHEY and CDR2 SVGAGI. In DNA, the CDR3 is TGTGCCAGCAGTTACTCACTCGAGGAGGGCGAGCAGTACTTC. Its translation is CASSYSLEEGEQYF.

The chain combines TRBV7-8 with TRBJ2-5; a possible D gene is TRBD1 (5 bases). Germline lookup yields CDR1 SGHVS and CDR2 FQNEAQ. The CDR3 runs to 12 residues. V was shortened by 4 bases and J by 5 bases, with 8 bases between the two germline ends. The DNA of the CDR3 is TGTGCCAGCAGCTGGGGCGTGGAGACCCAGTACTTC. Its protein is CASSWGVETQYF.

This clone appeared a few times. The chain recombines TRBV5-5 with TRBJ1-2; D might be TRBD1 (6 bases). Germline CDR1 is SGHKS and CDR2 is YYEKEE (reference sequence). The CDR3 contains 15 residues. V gave up 4 bases and J gave up 2 bases, with 15 bases separating them. In DNA, the CDR3 is TGTGCCAGCAGCGTCTACAGGGAAGTAAACTATGGCTACACCTTC. Translating gives CASSVYREVNYGYTF.

The J gene is TRBJ2-7, the V gene TRBV12-5; D is uncertain. Germline V gene lookup returns CDR1 LGHNT and CDR2 FRNRAP. This CDR3 has 13 residues. Between the trimmed V and J ends, which lost 5 bases and 7 bases, there was a span of 15 bases. CDR3 DNA: TGTGCTAGTGGTCCCCCCCGCTTCGAGGAGCAGTACTTC. This encodes CASGPPRFEEQYF.

V gene TRBV24-1 combines with J gene TRBJ2-2; 12 nucleotides agree with TRBD2. Per germline, CDR1 KGHDR and CDR2 SFDVKD. The CDR3 runs to 16 residues. V lost 3 bases, J lost 6 bases, and 4 bases stayed unmatched. In DNA, the CDR3 is TGTGCCACCAGTGATCCTAGCGGGGGGGCCCCCGGGGAGCTGTTTTTT. Translated, it gives CATSDPSGGAPGELFF.

The rearrangement joins TRBV5-4 to TRBJ1-6; the D gene is possibly TRBD1 (6 bases). V was trimmed by 5 bases and J by 5 bases, leaving 11 bases between them. The CDR3 extends over 14 amino acids. The germline gives CDR1 SGHNT, CDR2 YYREEE (reference sequence). The CDR3 DNA sequence: TGTGCCAGCAGTCACAGGGACAATAATTCACCCCTCCACTTT. It specifies CASSHRDNNSPLHF.

This clone has a single count. The genes are TRBV5-1 and TRBJ2-3, with 7 positions matching TRBD1. With V trimmed by 4 bases and J by 3 bases, 2 bases remained unmatched. The CDR3 spans 13 residues. The germline gives CDR1 SGHRS, CDR2 YFSETQ. The CDR3 reads CASSVTGTDTQYF. The CDR3 DNA is TGCGCCAGCAGCGTGACAGGGACAGATACGCAGTATTTT.

The genes are TRBV29-1 and TRBJ2-2; 7 bases match TRBD2. CDR1 and CDR2 from the germline V gene are SQVTM and ANQGSEA. Trimming at V came to 2 bases and at J to 4 bases, leaving 13 bases not matched to a gene. The CDR3 totals 17 residues. The CDR3 here is CSVEYSGGISGTGELFF. The DNA of the CDR3 is TGCAGCGTTGAATATTCCGGGGGGATTTCGGGCACCGGGGAGCTGTTTTTT.

The chain links TRBV18 to TRBJ1-1; possibly TRBD1 for D (6 bases). V was shortened by 3 bases and J by 6 bases, with 17 bases between the two germline ends. CDR3 size: 15 residues. Germline CDR1 and CDR2: KGHSH and LQKENI. The CDR3 reads CASSPPSGGASEAFF. As DNA, the CDR3 is TGTGCCAGCTCACCTCCCTCGGGGGGCGCCTCTGAAGCTTTCTTT.

This sequence joins TRBV7-9 and TRBJ1-5, with D tentatively TRBD1 (5 bases). The V gene's germline CDR1 is SEHNR and CDR2 FQNEAQ (reference sequence). V was clipped by 5 bases and J by 0 bases, with 8 bases between them. This CDR3 comprises 14 residues. In DNA form, the CDR3 reads TGTGCCAGCAGCCTGACAGTTAGCAATCAGCCCCAGCATTTT. This encodes CASSLTVSNQPQHF.

This rearrangement joins TRBV7-9 to TRBJ1-1; D gene unclear. The germline V gene encodes CDR1 SEHNR and CDR2 FQNEAQ (reference sequence). The ends were cut back, 4 bases at V and 5 bases at J, with 14 bases in the middle. CDR3 length: 14 amino acids. The CDR3 DNA follows: TGTGCCAGCAGCTCTAGGACTGCGGGAACTGAAGCTTTCTTT. Amino acids: CASSSRTAGTEAFF.

The rearrangement uses TRBV7-2 and TRBJ2-5, with TRBD2 matching 8 bases. After removal of 2 bases from V and 4 bases from J, the junction contained 9 bases not matched to a gene. This CDR3 comprises 16 residues. CDR1 SGHTA and CDR2 FQGNSA come from the germline V gene. CDR3 DNA: TGTGCCAGCAGCTTAAGGATGGCGGGGGGAGGAGAGACCCAGTACTTC. Protein sequence: CASSLRMAGGGETQYF.